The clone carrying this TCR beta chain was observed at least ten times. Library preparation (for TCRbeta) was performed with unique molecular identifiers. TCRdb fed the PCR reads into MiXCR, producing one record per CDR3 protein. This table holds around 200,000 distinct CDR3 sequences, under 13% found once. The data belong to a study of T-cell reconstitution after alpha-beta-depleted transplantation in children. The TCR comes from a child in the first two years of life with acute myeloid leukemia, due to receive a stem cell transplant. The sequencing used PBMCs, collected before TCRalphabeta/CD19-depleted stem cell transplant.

The CDR3 region is CASREGVRTGNTIYF. The CDR3 nucleotides read TGTGCCAGCAGAGAGGGGGTCCGGACTGGAAACACCATATATTTT. The V and J genes are TRBV7-9 and TRBJ1-3; TRBD1 is a possible D gene (6 bases). CDR3 length equals 15 residues. Germline V gene lookup returns CDR1 SEHNR and CDR2 FQNEAQ (reference sequence). V was cut by 6 bases and J by 2 bases, with 14 bases left in between. Complete variable domain (other parts from reference TRBV7-9 and TRBJ1-3): DTGVSQNPRHKITKRGQNVTFRCDPISEHNRLYWYRQTLGQGPEFLTYFQNEAQLEKSRLLSDRFSAERPKGSFSTLEIQRTEQGDSAMYLCASREGVRTGNTIYFGEGSWLTVV.